This entry concerns a single TCR beta chain. The germline gives CDR1 SEHNR, CDR2 FQNEAQ (reference sequence). V shed 6 bases, J shed 3 bases, and the junction held 7 bases outside the gene matches. The CDR3 covers 14 residues. This sample is drawn from a study of shared clonotypes between healthy human individuals. Assay used: immunoSEQ multiplex PCR; TCRdb lists only in-frame clones, some missing. The table records 1,500,000 or so clones, 97% to 99% of them present only once. This chain uses TRBV7-9 with TRBJ1-1; 7 bases map to TRBD1. Sequenced sample: naive CD4+ T cells sorted from blood. As for subset: CD45RA+ positively selected. The receptor was isolated from a man aged 25-45 years in good health. CDR3 nucleotide sequence: TGTGCCAGCAGGACTACAGGGGTGGACACTGAAGCTTTCTTT. Translated, it gives CASRTTGVDTEAFF.